What follows are 3 T cell receptor beta chains derived from one specimen sequenced in a study of cytomegalovirus exposure and HLA in healthy donors. The PCR ran on 60 Vbeta and 13 Jbeta primers. Profiling relied on immunoSEQ multiplex PCR, and the TCRdb table lists in-frame clones only, not all of them. The table has some 130,000 clones, around 69% seen once. The material sequenced was PBMCs. These receptors were collected from a human donor in good health.

The gene calls are TRBV30 and TRBJ1-2; D remains unclear. The V and J ends lost 3 bases and 2 bases respectively, with 13 bases between them. The CDR3 is 14 amino acids. Germline V gene data show CDR1 as GTSNPN and CDR2 as SVGIG (reference sequence). CDR3 nucleotide sequence: TGTGCCTGGAGGCCGAGGGAGAGAAACTATGGCTACACCTTC. Translated, it gives CAWRPRERNYGYTF.

The chain combines TRBV19 with TRBJ1-1; 7 positions agree with TRBD1. The germline V gene has CDR1 LNHDA and CDR2 SQIVND (reference sequence). This CDR3 is built from 16 residues. Trimming at V came to 6 bases and at J to 6 bases, leaving 16 bases not matched to a gene. The DNA for the CDR3 is TGTGCCAGTAGAGGAGCGCCAGGGGGTTCTGACGCTGAAGCTTTCTTT. Protein: CASRGAPGGSDAEAFF.

The V call is TRBV19, the J call TRBJ2-1, with 7 bases matching TRBD2. The CDR3 consists of 15 residues. CDR1 and CDR2 from the germline V gene are LNHDA and SQIVND (reference sequence). V shed 5 bases, J shed 3 bases, and the junction held 7 bases outside the gene matches. Here the CDR3 reads CASSFLGGSYNEQFF. For the CDR3, the DNA is TGTGCCAGTAGTTTCCTGGGGGGGAGCTACAATGAGCAGTTCTTC.